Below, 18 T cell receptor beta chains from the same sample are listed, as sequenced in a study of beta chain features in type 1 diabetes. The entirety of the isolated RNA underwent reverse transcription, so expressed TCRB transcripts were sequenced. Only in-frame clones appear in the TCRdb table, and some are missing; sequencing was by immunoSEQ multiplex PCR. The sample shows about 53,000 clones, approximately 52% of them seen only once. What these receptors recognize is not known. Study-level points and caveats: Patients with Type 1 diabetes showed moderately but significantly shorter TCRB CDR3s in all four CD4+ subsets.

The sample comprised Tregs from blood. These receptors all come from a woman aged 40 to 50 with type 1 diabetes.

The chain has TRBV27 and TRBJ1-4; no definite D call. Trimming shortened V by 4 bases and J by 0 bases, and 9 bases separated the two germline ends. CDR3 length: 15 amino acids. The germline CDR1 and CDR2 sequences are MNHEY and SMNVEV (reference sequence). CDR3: CASSWASATNEKLFF. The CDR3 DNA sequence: TGTGCCAGCAGTTGGGCTTCAGCAACTAATGAAAAACTGTTTTTT.

The CDR3 spells CASSPGGGGLEQYF. The CDR3 region has the DNA TGTGCCAGCAGCCCGGGGGGAGGGGGGCTCGAGCAGTACTTC. This chain uses TRBV7-9 with TRBJ2-7; D is perhaps TRBD2 (7 bases). CDR1 and CDR2 from the germline V gene are SEHNR and FQNEAQ (reference sequence). The length of the CDR3 is 14 residues. V dropped 5 bases and J dropped 6 bases, with 17 bases sitting between them.

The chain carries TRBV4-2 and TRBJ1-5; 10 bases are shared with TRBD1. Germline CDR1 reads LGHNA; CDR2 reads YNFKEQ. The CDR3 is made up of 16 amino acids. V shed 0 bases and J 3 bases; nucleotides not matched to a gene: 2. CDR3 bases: TGTGCCAGCAGCCAAGACGGGACAGGGGACAATCAGCCCCAGCATTTT. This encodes CASSQDGTGDNQPQHF.

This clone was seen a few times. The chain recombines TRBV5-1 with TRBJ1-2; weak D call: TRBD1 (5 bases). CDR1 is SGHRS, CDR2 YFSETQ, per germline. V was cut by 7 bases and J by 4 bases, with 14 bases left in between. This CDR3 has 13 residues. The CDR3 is CASGREGSYGYTF. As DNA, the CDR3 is TGCGCCAGCGGTCGGGAGGGGTCCTATGGCTACACCTTC.

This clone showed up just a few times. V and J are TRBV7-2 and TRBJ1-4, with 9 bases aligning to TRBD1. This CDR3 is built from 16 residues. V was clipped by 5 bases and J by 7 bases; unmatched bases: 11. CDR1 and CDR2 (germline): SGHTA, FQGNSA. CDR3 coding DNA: TGTGCCAGCAGCACTCGACAGGGGGACGGAAGTGAAAAACTGTTTTTT. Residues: CASSTRQGDGSEKLFF.

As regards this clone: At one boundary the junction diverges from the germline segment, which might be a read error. As DNA, the CDR3 is TGCGGCGTCACCCTTGGGGCCCGAAATTCACCCCTCCACTTC. Residues: CGVTLGARNSPLHF. The chain carries TRBV29-1 and TRBJ1-6; D possibly corresponds to TRBD1 (5 bases). The CDR3 is 14 amino acids. Per germline, CDR1 SQVTM and CDR2 ANQGSEA.

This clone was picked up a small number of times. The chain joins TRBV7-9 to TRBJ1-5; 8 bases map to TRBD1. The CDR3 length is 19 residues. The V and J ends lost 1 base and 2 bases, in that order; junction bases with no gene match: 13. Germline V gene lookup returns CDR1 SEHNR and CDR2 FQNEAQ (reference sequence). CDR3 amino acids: CASSLVFGQGKGGNQPQHF. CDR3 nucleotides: TGTGCCAGCAGCTTAGTTTTTGGACAGGGAAAAGGAGGCAATCAGCCCCAGCATTTT.

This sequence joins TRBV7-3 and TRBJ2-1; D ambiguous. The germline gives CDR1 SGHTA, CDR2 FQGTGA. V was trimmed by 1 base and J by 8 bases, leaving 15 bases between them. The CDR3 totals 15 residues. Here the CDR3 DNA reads TGTGCCAGCAGCTTAAGGTCGTCAGGAACGGATGAGCAGTTCTTC. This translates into CASSLRSSGTDEQFF.

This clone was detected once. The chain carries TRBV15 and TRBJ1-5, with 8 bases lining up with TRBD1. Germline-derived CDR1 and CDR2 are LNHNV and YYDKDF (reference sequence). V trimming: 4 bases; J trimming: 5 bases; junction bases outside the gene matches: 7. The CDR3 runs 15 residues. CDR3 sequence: CATSKPGQGDQPQHF. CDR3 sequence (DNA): TGTGCCACCAGCAAACCCGGACAGGGTGATCAGCCCCAGCATTTT.

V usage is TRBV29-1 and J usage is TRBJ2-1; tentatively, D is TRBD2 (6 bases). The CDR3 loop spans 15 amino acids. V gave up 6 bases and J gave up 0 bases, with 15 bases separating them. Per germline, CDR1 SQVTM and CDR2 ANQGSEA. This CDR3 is CSVLGTFSSYNEQFF. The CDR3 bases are TGCAGCGTGCTGGGGACTTTCAGCTCCTACAATGAGCAGTTCTTC.

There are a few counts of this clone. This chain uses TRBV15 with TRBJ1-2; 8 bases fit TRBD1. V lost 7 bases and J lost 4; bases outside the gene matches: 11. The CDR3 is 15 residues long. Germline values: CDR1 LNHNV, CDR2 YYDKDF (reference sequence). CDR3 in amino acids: CATTESGGAGYGYTF. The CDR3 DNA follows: TGTGCCACCACCGAATCAGGGGGCGCGGGCTATGGCTACACCTTC.

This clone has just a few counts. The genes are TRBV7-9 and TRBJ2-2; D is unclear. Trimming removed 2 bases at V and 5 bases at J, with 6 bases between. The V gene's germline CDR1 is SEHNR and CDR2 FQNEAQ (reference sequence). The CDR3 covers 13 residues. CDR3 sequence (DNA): TGTGCCAGCAGCTTACTGGAGACCGGGGAGCTGTTTTTT. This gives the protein CASSLLETGELFF.

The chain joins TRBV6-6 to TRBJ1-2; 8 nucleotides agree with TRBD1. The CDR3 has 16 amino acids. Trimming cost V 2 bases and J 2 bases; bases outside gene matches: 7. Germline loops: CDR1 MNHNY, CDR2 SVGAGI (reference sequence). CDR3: CASSYARGTGNYGYTF. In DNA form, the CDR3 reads TGTGCCAGCAGTTACGCTAGGGGGACAGGCAACTATGGCTACACCTTC.

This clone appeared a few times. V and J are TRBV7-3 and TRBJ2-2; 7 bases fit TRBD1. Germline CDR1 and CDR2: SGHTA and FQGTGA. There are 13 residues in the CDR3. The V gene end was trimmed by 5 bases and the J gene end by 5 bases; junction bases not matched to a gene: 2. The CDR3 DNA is TGTGCCAGCAGCCCACAGGGGACCGGGGAGCTGTTTTTT. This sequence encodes CASSPQGTGELFF.

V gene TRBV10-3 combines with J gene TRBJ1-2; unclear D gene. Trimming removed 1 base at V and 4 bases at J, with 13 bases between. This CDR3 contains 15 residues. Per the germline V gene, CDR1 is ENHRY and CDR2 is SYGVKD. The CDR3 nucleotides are TGTGCCATCAGTGAGTACGAGGAAGCTGGCTATGGCTACACCTTC. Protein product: CAISEYEEAGYGYTF.

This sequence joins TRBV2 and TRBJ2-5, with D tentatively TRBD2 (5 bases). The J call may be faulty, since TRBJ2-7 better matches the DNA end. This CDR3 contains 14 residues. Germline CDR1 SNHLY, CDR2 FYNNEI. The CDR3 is CASKSLGSSYEQYF. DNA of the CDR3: TGTGCCAGCAAGAGTCTGGGGAGCTCCTACGAGCAGTACTTC.

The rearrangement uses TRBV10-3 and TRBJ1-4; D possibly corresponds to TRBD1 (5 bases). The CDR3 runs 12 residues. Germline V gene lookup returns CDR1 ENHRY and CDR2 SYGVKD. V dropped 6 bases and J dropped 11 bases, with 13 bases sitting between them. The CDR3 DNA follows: TGTGCCATCAGCCCCTTAGGGGATAAACTGTTTTTT. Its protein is CAISPLGDKLFF.

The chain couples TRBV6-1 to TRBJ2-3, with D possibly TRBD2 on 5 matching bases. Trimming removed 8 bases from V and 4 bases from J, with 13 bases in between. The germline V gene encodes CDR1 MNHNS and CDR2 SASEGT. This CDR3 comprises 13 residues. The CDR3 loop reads CASRTGGSDTQYF. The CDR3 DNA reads TGTGCCAGCCGAACGGGCGGGTCAGATACGCAGTATTTT.